This T cell receptor beta chain originates from a study of blood T cell repertoires in COVID-19. At the level of the study: T cells, B-cell-depleted T cells, or PBMCs provided the cDNA or gDNA that served as material.

This clone was observed a handful of times. V gave up 4 bases and J gave up 5 bases, with 10 bases separating them. CDR1 is SGHNT, CDR2 YYREEE, per germline (reference sequence). CDR3 length: 14 amino acids. Clones were read by immunoSEQ multiplex PCR, and TCRdb kept only the in-frame ones, dropping some. The sample gives around 50,000 clones, about 89% of which show up once; around 2.2% is in the top ten. This chain joins TRBV5-4 and TRBJ1-6, with D maybe TRBD1 (6 bases). The source is a human donor in a cohort sampled during active COVID-19. The sample consisted of peripheral blood. CDR3 protein: CASSVDSNNSPLHF. The CDR3 DNA follows: TGTGCCAGCAGCGTGGACAGCAATAATTCACCCCTCCACTTT.